The source of this T cell receptor (beta chain) is a study of T cells in narcolepsy. The repertoire was sequenced with immunoSEQ multiplex PCR; TCRdb's copy has only in-frame clones and lacks some. The top ten clones hold about two fifths of a sample with around 15,000 clones, approximately 85% of them seen once. This CDR3 region has 15 residues. Per germline, CDR1 LGHNA and CDR2 YNFKEQ. The ends were cut back, 2 bases at V and 4 bases at J, with 14 bases in the middle. This clonotype originated in a human donor in good health. The V call is TRBV4-2, the J call TRBJ1-1, with TRBD1 as a possible D gene (6 bases). The specimen was memory (CD45RA-) CD4+ T cells from blood. The CDR3, as DNA: TGTGCCAGCAGCCAATCCACAGGGTGGAGCACTGAAGCTTTCTTT. It encodes CASSQSTGWSTEAFF.